This paragraph reports one T cell receptor delta chain. This sequence may be a read error, since a much larger clone differs from it by one base. Other DNA sequences of this sample code for an identical CDR3. TCRdb re-called the RT-PCR reads via CATT. In the table there are more than 15,000 delta-chain clones, 9% to 9.5% of which are singletons. This sample was included in a study of gamma-delta T cells after stem cell transplantation. V was clipped by 0 bases and J by 0 bases; unmatched bases: 21. CDR3 length: 21 residues. CDR1 GEAIGNYY and CDR2 EKD come from the germline V gene. V and J are TRDV2 and TRDJ1, with TRDD3 matching over 7 bases. Sample: gamma-delta T cells. The receptor was derived from a human donor. It is not recorded whose cells these are; they may come from a transplant donor. The CDR3 sequence: CACDTLNSGLGTRSYTDKLIF. The CDR3 DNA reads as TGTGCCTGTGACACCCTCAATAGCGGACTGGGGACGAGATCGTACACCGATAAACTCATCTTT.